The T cell receptor (beta chain) under discussion was sequenced for a study of blood T cell repertoires in COVID-19. V was cut by 1 base and J by 0 bases, with 13 bases left in between. The CDR3 is 16 amino acids. Germline values: CDR1 LGHNA, CDR2 YNFKEQ. Profiled with immunoSEQ multiplex PCR; TCRdb holds only in-frame clones, not every one. Here the sample spans about 64,000 clones, 80% to 95% being singletons. Sequencing was done on a sample of peripheral blood. The chain links TRBV4-2 to TRBJ2-7, with a tentative D call TRBD2 (5 bases). The receptor was isolated from a woman older than 75 with active COVID-19. CDR3 sequence (DNA): TGTGCCAGCAGCCAAGGGGTTAGCGTAGACTCCTACGAGCAGTACTTC. This encodes CASSQGVSVDSYEQYF.